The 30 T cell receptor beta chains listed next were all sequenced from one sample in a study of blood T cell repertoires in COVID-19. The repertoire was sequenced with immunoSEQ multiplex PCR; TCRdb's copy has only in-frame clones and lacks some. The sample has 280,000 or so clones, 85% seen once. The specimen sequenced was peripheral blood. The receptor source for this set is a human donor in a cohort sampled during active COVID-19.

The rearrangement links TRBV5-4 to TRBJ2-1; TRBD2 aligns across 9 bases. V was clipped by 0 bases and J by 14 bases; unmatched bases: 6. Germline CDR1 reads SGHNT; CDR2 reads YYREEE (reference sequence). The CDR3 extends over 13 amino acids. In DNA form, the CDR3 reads TGTGCCAGCAGCTTGGGGCTAGCGGGAATAGAGTTCTTC. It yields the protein CASSLGLAGIEFF.

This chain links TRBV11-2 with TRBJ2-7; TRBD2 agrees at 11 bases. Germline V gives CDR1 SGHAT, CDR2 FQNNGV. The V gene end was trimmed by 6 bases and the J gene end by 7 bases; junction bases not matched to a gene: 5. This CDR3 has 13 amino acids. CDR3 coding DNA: TGTGCCAGCAGAGTAGCGGGAGGGAGTGAGCAGTACTTC. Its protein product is CASRVAGGSEQYF. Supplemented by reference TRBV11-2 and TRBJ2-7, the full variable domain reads EAGVAQSPRYKIIEKRQSVAFWCNPISGHATLYWYQQILGQGPKLLIQFQNNGVVDDSQLPKDRFSAERLKGVDSTLKIQPAKLEDSAVYLCASRVAGGSEQYFGPGTRLTVT.

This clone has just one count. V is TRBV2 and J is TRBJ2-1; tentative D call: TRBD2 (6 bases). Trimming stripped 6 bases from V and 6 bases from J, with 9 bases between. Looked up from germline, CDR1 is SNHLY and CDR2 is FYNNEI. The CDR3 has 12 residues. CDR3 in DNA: TGTGCCAGCAGCGCGACTAGCAATGAGCAGTTCTTC. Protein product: CASSATSNEQFF.

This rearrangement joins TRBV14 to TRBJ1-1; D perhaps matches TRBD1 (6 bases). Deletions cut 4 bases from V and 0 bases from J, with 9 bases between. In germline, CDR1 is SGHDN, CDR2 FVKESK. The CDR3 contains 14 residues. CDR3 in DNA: TGTGCCAGCAGCCGGCAGGGGATGAACACTGAAGCTTTCTTT. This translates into CASSRQGMNTEAFF.

This CDR3 reads CASSQETGRVGPQHF. CDR3 in DNA: TGCGCCAGCAGCCAAGAAACTGGGAGGGTTGGGCCCCAGCATTTT. V and J are TRBV4-3 and TRBJ1-5; D gene unclear. This CDR3 region has 15 residues. The V gene lost 0 bases and the J gene lost 9 bases, with 15 bases spanning the gap. Germline V lookup: CDR1 LGHNA, CDR2 YSLEER.

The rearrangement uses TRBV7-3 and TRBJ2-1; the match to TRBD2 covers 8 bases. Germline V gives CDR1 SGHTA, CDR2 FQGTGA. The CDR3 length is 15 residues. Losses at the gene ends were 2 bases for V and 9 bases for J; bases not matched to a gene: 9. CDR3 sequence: CASSLLAGGVGEQFF. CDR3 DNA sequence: TGTGCCAGCAGCTTACTAGCGGGTGGGGTTGGTGAGCAGTTCTTC.

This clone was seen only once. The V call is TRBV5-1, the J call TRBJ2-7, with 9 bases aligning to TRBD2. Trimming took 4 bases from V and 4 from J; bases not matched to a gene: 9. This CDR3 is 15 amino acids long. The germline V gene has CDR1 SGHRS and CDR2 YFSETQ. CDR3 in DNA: TGCGCCAGCAGCCCACAGGGCGGGAGGGTGTACGAGCAGTACTTC. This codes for CASSPQGGRVYEQYF.

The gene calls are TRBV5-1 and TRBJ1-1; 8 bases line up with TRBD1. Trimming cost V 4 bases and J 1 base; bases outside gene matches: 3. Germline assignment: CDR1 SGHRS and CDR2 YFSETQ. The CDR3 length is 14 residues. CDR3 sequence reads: CASSLTGGNTEAFF. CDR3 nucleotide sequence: TGCGCCAGCAGCCTAACAGGGGGGAACACTGAAGCTTTCTTT.

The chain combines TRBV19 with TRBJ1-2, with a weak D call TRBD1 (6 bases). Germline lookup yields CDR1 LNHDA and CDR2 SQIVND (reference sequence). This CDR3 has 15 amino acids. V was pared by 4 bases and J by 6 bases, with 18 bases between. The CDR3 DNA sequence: TGTGCCAGTAGTACCCGGGACATACGGAGGAATGGCTACACCTTC. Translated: CASSTRDIRRNGYTF.

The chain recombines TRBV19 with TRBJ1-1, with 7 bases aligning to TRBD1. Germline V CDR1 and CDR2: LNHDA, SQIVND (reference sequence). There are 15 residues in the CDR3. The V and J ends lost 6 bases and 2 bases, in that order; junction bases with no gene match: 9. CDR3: CASRSPGQPNTEAFF. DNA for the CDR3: TGTGCCAGTAGGTCCCCGGGACAGCCAAACACTGAAGCTTTCTTT.

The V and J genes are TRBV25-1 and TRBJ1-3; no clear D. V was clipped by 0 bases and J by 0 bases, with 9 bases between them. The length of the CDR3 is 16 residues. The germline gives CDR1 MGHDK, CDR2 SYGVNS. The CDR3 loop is CASSEYRGSSGNTIYF. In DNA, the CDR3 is TGTGCCAGCAGTGAATATAGAGGATCCTCTGGAAACACCATATATTTT.

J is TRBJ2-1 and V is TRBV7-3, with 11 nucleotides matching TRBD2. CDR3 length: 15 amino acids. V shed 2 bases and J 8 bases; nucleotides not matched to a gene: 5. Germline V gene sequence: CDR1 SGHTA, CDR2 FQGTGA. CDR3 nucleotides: TGTGCCAGCAGCTTATTAGCGGGAGGGCCGGATGAGCAGTTCTTC. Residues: CASSLLAGGPDEQFF.

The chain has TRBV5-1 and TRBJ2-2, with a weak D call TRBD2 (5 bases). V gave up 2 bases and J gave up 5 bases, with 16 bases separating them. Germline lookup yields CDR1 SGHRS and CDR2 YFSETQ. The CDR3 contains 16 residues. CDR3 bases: TGCGCCAGCAGCTTAAGCGGCAGAGCTCAGACCGGGGAGCTGTTTTTT. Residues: CASSLSGRAQTGELFF.

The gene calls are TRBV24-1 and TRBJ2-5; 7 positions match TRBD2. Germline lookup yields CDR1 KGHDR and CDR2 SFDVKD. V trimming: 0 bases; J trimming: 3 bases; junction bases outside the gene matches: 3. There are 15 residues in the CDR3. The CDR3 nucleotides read TGTGCCACCAGTGATTTGTCAGCGGGAAAAGAGACCCAGTACTTC. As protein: CATSDLSAGKETQYF.

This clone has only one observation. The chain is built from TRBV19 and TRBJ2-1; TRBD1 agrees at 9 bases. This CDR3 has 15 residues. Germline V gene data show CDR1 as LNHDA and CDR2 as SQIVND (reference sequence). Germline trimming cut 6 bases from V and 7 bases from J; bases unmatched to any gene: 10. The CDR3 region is CASRDTGGGENEQFF. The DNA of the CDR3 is TGTGCCAGTAGGGATACAGGGGGCGGCGAGAATGAGCAGTTCTTC.

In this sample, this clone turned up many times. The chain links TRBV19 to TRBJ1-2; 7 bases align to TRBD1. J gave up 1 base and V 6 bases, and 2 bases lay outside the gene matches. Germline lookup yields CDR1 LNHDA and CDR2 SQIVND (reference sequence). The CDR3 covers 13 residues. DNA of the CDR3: TGTGCCAGTAGGAACAGGGGTAACTATGGCTACACCTTC. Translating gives CASRNRGNYGYTF.

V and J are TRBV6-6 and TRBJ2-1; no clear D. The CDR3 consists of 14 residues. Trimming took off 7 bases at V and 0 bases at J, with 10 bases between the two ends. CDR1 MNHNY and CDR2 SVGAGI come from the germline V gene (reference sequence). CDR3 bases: TGTGCCAGCACCCAAGCGTACTCCTACAATGAGCAGTTCTTC. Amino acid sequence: CASTQAYSYNEQFF.

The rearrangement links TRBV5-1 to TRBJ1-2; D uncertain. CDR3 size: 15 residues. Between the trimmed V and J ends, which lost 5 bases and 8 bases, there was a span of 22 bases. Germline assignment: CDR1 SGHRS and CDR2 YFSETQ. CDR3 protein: CASRPVDWQPLGYTF. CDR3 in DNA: TGCGCCAGCAGACCTGTGGACTGGCAGCCTCTCGGCTACACCTTC. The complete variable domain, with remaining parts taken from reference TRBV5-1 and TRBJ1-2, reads KAGVTQTPRYLIKTRGQQVTLSCSPISGHRSVSWYQQTPGQGLQFLFEYFSETQRNKGNFPGRFSGRQFSNSRSEMNVSTLELGDSALYLCASRPVDWQPLGYTFGSGTRLTVV.

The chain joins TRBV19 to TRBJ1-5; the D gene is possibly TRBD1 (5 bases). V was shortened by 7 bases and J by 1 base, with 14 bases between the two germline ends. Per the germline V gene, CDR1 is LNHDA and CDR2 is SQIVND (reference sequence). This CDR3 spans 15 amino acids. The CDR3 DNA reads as TGTGCCAGTACCGATAAGGGGTTCAGCAATCAGCCCCAGCATTTT. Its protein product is CASTDKGFSNQPQHF.

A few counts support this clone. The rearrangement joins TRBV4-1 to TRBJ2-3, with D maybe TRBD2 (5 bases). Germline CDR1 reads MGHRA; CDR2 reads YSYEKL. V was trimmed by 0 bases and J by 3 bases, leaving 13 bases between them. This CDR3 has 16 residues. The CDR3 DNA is TGCGCCAGCAGCCAAGAACCGATACTAGGAACAGATACGCAGTATTTT. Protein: CASSQEPILGTDTQYF.

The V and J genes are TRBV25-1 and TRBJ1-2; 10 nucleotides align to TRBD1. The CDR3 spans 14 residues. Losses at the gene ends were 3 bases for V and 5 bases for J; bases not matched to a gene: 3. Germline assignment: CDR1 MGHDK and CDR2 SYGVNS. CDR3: CASSDEGQGYGYTF. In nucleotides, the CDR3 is TGTGCCAGCAGTGATGAGGGACAGGGGTATGGCTACACCTTC.

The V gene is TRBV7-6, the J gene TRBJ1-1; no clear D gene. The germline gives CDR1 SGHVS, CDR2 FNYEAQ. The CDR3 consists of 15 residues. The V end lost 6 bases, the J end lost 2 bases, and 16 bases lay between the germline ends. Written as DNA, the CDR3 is TGTGCCAGCAGTCCCTACGGAGGGATCAACACTGAAGCTTTCTTT. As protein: CASSPYGGINTEAFF.

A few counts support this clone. The CDR3 DNA reads TGTGCCAGCGCTACAAGACAGGGGGCAAGAAAAGAGACCCAGTACTTC. This translates into CASATRQGARKETQYF. This chain connects TRBV18 to TRBJ2-5; TRBD1 aligns across 10 bases. V lost 8 bases, J lost 3 bases, and 12 bases stayed unmatched. The CDR3 is 16 amino acids. Germline assignment: CDR1 KGHSH and CDR2 LQKENI.

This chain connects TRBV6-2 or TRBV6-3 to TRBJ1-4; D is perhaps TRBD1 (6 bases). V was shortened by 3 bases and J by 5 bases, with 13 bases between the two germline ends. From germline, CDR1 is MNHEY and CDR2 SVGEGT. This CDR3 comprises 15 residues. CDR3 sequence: CASSYRQGRNEKLFF. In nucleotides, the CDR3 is TGTGCCAGCAGTTATCGGCAGGGGCGAAATGAAAAACTGTTTTTT.

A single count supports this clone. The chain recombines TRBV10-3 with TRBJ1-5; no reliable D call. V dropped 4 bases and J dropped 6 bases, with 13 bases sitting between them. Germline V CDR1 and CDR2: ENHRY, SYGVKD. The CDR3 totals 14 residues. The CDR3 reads CAISVDISGQPQHF. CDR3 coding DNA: TGTGCCATCAGTGTAGACATTAGCGGTCAGCCCCAGCATTTT.

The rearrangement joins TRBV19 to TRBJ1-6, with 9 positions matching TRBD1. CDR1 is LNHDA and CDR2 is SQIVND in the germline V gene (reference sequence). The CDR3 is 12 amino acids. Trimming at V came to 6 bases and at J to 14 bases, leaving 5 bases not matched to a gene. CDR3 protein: CASSRTGASLHF. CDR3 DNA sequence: TGTGCCAGTAGCCGGACAGGGGCGTCCCTCCACTTT.

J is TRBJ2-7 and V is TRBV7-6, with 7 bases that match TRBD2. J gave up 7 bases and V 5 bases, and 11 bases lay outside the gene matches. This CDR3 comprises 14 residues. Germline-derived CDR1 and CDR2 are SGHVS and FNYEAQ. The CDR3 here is CASSQGAGAGEQYF. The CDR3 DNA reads TGTGCCAGCAGCCAGGGCGCGGGAGCTGGTGAGCAGTACTTC.

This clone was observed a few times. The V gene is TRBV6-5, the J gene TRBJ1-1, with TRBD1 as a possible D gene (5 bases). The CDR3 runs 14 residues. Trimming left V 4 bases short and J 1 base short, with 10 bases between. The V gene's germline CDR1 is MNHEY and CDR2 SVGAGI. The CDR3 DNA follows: TGTGCCAGCAGTTCCCAGGGCTCGAACACTGAAGCTTTCTTT. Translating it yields CASSSQGSNTEAFF.

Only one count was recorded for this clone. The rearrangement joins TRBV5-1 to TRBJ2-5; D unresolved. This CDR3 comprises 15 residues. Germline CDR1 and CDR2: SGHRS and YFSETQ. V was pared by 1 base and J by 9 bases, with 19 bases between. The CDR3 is CASSLSQFTPGPQYF. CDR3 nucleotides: TGCGCCAGCAGCTTGTCCCAATTTACCCCTGGGCCCCAGTACTTC.

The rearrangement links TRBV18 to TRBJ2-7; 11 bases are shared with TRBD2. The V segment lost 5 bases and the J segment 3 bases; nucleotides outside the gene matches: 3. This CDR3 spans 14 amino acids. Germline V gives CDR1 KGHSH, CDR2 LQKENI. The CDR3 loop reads CASSTGTSGYEQYF. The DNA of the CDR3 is TGTGCCAGCTCAACCGGGACTAGCGGCTACGAGCAGTACTTC.